The 5 T cell receptor beta chains below come from one sample, sequenced in a study of naive and memory T cell subsets. The beta constant-region primer was an equimolar mix of two oligonucleotides covering TRBC1 and TRBC2. Ligated cDNA was amplified by four rounds of PCR with nested alpha and beta constant-region primers and SP2. TCRdb reprocessed the UMI-ligation and nested PCR reads via MiXCR and lists one record per CDR3 protein. The table shows 120,000 to 150,000 distinct CDR3 sequences, with 20% to 25% occurring only once. Study outcomes and limitations: Naive repertoires, especially CD8, held a few larger clonotypes, possibly memory cells re-expressing CD45RA.

The antigens of these receptors remain unknown. Sequenced input: naive CD4+ T cells from blood. These receptors all come from a human donor in good health.

This clonotype was recorded a few times. The chain uses TRBV28 and TRBJ2-1; D gene ambiguous. The CDR3 is made up of 14 amino acids. V was shortened by 3 bases and J by 0 bases, with 6 bases between the two germline ends. From germline, CDR1 is MDHEN and CDR2 SYDVKM. The DNA for the CDR3 is TGTGCCAGCAGTTTTGAACGCTCCTACAATGAGCAGTTCTTC. It is translated as CASSFERSYNEQFF.

A few counts support this clonotype. This chain connects TRBV5-1 to TRBJ2-7; a weak D match, TRBD2 (6 bases). V lost 0 bases to trimming and J lost 3 bases, with 10 bases between them. This CDR3 comprises 14 residues. CDR1 and CDR2 (germline): SGHRS, YFSETQ. For the CDR3, the DNA is TGCGCCAGCAGCTTGGGACTAGTCTACTACGAGCAGTACTTC. Translating gives CASSLGLVYYEQYF.

This clonotype appeared a few times. The chain uses TRBV6-6 and TRBJ1-6; 8 bases map to TRBD1. After removal of 5 bases from V and 13 bases from J, the junction contained 13 bases not matched to a gene. Germline V gene data show CDR1 as MNHNY and CDR2 as SVGAGI (reference sequence). This CDR3 has 15 amino acids. The CDR3 sequence is CASSDPYRGDTPLHF. The CDR3 DNA is TGTGCCAGCAGTGACCCTTACAGGGGGGACACGCCCCTCCACTTT.

V usage is TRBV7-2 and J usage is TRBJ2-7; 13 bases are shared with TRBD2. Losses at the gene ends were 2 bases for V and 0 bases for J; bases not matched to a gene: 10. The CDR3 runs to 19 residues. Germline lookup yields CDR1 SGHTA and CDR2 FQGNSA. Written as DNA, the CDR3 is TGTGCCAGCAGCTTACCGACCAAGACTAGCGGGAGGAGCTCCTACGAGCAGTACTTC. This encodes CASSLPTKTSGRSSYEQYF.

This clonotype was detected only a few times. This chain connects TRBV20-1 to TRBJ2-7; TRBD2 might be the D (6 bases). Trimming pared 1 base from V and 3 bases from J, leaving 16 bases between. Germline V lookup: CDR1 DFQATT, CDR2 SNEGSKA (reference sequence). The CDR3 contains 15 residues. In DNA, the CDR3 is TGCAGTGCTAGAGGCACCGGGACTCTTATCTACGAGCAGTACTTC. Translated: CSARGTGTLIYEQYF.